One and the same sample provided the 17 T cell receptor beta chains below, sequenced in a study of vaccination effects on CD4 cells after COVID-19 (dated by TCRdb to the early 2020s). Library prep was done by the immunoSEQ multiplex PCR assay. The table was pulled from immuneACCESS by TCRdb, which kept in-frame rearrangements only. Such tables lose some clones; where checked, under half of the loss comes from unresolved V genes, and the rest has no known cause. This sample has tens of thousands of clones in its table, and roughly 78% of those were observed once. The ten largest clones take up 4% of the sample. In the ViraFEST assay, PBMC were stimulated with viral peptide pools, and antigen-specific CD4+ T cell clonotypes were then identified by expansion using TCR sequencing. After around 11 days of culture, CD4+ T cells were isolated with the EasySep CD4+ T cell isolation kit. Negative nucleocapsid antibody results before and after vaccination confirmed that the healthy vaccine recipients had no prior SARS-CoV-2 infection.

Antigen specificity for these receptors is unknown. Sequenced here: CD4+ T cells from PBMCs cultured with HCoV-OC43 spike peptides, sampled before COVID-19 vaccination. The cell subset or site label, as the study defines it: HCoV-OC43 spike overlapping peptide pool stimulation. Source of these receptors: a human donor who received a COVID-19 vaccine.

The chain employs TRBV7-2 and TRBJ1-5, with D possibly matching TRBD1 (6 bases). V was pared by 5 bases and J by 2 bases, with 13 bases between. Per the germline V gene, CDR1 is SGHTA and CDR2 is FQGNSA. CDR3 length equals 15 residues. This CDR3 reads CASSAQGGGNQPQHF. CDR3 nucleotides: TGTGCCAGCAGCGCACAGGGAGGTGGCAATCAGCCCCAGCATTTT.

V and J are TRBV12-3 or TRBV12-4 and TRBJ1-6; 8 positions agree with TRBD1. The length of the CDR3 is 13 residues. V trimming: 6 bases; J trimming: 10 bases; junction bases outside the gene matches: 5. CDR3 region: CASSRTGNSPLHF. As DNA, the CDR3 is TGTGCCAGCAGCAGGACAGGGAACTCACCCCTCCACTTT.

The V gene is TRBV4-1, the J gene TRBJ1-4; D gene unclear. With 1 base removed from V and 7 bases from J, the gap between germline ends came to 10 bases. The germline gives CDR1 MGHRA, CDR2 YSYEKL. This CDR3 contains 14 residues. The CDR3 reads CASSQVKGVEKLFF. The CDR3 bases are TGCGCCAGCAGCCAAGTAAAGGGCGTTGAAAAACTGTTTTTT.

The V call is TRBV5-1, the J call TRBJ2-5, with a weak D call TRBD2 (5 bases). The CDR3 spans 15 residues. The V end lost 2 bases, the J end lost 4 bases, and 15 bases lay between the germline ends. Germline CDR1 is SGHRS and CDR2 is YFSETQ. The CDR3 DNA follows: TGCGCCAGCAGCTTTCCGGGTAACGGAGGAGAGACCCAGTACTTC. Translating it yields CASSFPGNGGETQYF.

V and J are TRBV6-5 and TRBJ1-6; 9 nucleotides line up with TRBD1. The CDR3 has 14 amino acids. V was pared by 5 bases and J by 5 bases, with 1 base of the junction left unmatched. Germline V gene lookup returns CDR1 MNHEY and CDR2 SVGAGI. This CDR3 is CASSRQGDNSPLHF. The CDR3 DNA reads TGTGCCAGCAGTAGACAGGGGGATAATTCACCCCTCCACTTT.

The CDR3 spells CASSLGYKDTQYF. The CDR3 DNA sequence: TGTGCCAGCAGCTTAGGGTATAAAGATACGCAGTATTTT. The chain couples TRBV7-9 to TRBJ2-3; no reliable D call. The V end was cut by 1 base, the J end by 5 bases, with 7 bases between. Per the germline V gene, CDR1 is SEHNR and CDR2 is FQNEAQ (reference sequence). The CDR3 has 13 amino acids.

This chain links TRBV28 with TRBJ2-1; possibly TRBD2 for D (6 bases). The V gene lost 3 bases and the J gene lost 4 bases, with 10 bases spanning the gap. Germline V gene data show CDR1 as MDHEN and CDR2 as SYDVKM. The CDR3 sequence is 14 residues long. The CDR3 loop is CASSLAGPYNEQFF. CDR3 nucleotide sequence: TGTGCCAGCAGTTTGGCGGGGCCGTACAATGAGCAGTTCTTC. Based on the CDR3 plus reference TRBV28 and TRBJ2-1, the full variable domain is DVKVTQSSRYLVKRTGEKVFLECVQDMDHENMFWYRQDPGLGLRLIYFSYDVKMKEKGDIPEGYSVSREKKERFSLILESASTNQTSMYLCASSLAGPYNEQFFGPGTRLTVL.

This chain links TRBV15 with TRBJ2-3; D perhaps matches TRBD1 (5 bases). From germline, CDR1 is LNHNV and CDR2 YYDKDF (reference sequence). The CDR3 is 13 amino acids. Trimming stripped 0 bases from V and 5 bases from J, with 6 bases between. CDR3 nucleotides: TGTGCCACCAGCAGAGAGGGGCGAGATACGCAGTATTTT. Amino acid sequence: CATSREGRDTQYF.

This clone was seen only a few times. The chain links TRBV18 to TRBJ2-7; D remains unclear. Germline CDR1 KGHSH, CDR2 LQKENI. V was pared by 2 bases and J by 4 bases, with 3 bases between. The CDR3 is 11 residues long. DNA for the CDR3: TGTGCCAGCTCACCAGGGTACGAGCAGTACGTC. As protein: CASSPGYEQYV.

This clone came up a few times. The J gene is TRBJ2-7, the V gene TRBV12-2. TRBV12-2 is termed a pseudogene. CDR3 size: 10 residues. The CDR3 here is CASRAYEQYV. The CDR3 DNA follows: TGTGCAAGTCGCGCCTACGAGCAGTACGTC.

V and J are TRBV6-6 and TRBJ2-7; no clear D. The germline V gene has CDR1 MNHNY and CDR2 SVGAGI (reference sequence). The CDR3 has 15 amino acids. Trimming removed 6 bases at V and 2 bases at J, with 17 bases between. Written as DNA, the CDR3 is TGTGCCAGCAGCGACACGGCTTCGACCGCCTACGAGCAGTACGTC. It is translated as CASSDTASTAYEQYV.

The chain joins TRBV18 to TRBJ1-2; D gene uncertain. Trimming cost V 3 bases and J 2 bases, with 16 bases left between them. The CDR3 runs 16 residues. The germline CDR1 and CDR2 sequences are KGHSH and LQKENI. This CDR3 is CASSPRPGSSNYGYTF. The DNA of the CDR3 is TGTGCCAGCTCACCCCGGCCGGGCAGTTCGAACTATGGCTACACCTTC.

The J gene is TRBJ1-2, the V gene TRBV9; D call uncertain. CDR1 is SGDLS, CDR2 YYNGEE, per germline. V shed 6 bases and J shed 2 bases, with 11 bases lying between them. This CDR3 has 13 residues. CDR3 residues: CASTSGANYGYTF. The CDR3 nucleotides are TGTGCCAGCACCTCGGGCGCGAACTATGGCTACACCTTC.

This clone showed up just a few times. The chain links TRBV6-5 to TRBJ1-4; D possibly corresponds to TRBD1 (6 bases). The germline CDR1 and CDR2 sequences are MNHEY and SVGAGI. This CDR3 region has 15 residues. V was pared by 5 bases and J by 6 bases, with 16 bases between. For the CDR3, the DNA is TGTGCCAGCAGTAAGGGACATCGGATCGATGAAAAACTGTTTTTT. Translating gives CASSKGHRIDEKLFF.

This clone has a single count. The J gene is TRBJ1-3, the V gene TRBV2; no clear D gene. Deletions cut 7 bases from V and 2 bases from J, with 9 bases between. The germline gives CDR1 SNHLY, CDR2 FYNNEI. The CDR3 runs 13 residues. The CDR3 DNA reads TGTGCCAGCAATCCAGATCCTGGAAACACCATATATTTT. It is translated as CASNPDPGNTIYF.

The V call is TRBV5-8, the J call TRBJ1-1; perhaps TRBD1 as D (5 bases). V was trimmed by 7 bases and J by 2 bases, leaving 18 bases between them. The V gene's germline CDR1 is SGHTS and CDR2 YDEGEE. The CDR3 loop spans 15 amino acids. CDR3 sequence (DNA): TGTGCCAGCCCCGGGGAGGGGAAGATTAACACTGAAGCTTTCTTT. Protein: CASPGEGKINTEAFF.

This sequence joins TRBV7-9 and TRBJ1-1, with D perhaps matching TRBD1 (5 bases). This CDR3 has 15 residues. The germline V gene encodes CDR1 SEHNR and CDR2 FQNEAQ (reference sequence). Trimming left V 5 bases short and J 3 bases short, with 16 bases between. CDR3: CASSPSIGVDTEAFF. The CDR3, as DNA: TGTGCCAGCAGCCCGAGTATAGGGGTTGACACTGAAGCTTTCTTT.